The next 25 T cell receptor beta chains were all read from a single sample in a study of siplizumab effects on memory and regulatory T cells. Clones were sequenced by immunoSEQ multiplex PCR, and TCRdb holds only the in-frame ones, with some missing. The sample has fewer than 110,000 clones, roughly 91% seen once. Sequencing input: non-Treg CD4+ T cells sorted from blood. The receptor set was obtained from a human donor in good health.

This chain joins TRBV11-2 and TRBJ2-5; 9 bases align to TRBD1. V dropped 3 bases and J dropped 5; count of bases not matched to a gene: 13. Germline CDR1 is SGHAT and CDR2 is FQNNGV. The CDR3 runs 17 residues. The CDR3 DNA is TGTGCCAGCAGCTTCCGACAGGGGGGTTCACCTTGGGAGACCCAGTACTTC. Translated, it gives CASSFRQGGSPWETQYF.

This chain links TRBV19 with TRBJ2-5; a possible D gene is TRBD1 (6 bases). This CDR3 is 13 amino acids long. V lost 5 bases and J 2 bases, leaving 9 bases between the germline ends. Germline CDR1 and CDR2: LNHDA and SQIVND (reference sequence). CDR3 sequence: CASSPDRQETQYF. The CDR3 DNA sequence: TGTGCCAGTAGTCCCGACAGGCAAGAGACCCAGTACTTC.

The rearrangement links TRBV6-6 to TRBJ1-2; TRBD1 might be the D (6 bases). There are 14 residues in the CDR3. V was pared by 6 bases and J by 4 bases, with 15 bases between. The germline CDR1 and CDR2 sequences are MNHNY and SVGAGI (reference sequence). The CDR3 DNA reads as TGTGCCAGCAGCTCCGGGGGCAGATCCTATGGCTACACCTTC. Residues: CASSSGGRSYGYTF.

In this sample, this clone turned up once. The gene calls are TRBV27 and TRBJ2-7; D uncertain. Trimming took off 2 bases at V and 4 bases at J, with 6 bases between the two ends. CDR3 length equals 12 residues. From germline, CDR1 is MNHEY and CDR2 SMNVEV (reference sequence). Here the CDR3 DNA reads TGTGCCAGCAGTTTACTACATTACGAGCAGTACTTC. It translates to CASSLLHYEQYF.

The chain carries TRBV6-1 and TRBJ2-1, with TRBD2 identical over 9 bases. Germline assignment: CDR1 MNHNS and CDR2 SASEGT. CDR3 length: 12 amino acids. The V and J ends lost 10 bases and 4 bases, in that order; junction bases with no gene match: 2. The CDR3 spells CATGLAYNEQFF. The CDR3 DNA follows: TGTGCCACGGGACTAGCTTACAATGAGCAGTTCTTC.

The genes are TRBV7-2 and TRBJ2-7; no reliable D call. Germline CDR1 SGHTA, CDR2 FQGNSA. CDR3 length: 12 residues. V was trimmed by 1 base and J by 6 bases, leaving 7 bases between them. This chain's CDR3 is CASSLVSREQYF. In DNA form, the CDR3 reads TGTGCCAGCAGCTTAGTTAGTCGCGAGCAGTACTTC.

This sequence joins TRBV19 and TRBJ2-1; the D gene could be TRBD1 or TRBD2 (5 bases each). Trimming cost V 6 bases and J 7 bases, with 16 bases left between them. There are 14 residues in the CDR3. Germline V CDR1 and CDR2: LNHDA, SQIVND (reference sequence). The chain's CDR3 is CASRPLAGTNEQFF. The CDR3, as DNA: TGTGCCAGTAGACCCCTGGCAGGGACGAATGAGCAGTTCTTC.

In this sample, this clone turned up once. V usage is TRBV19 and J usage is TRBJ2-3; weak D call: TRBD2 (6 bases). The V end lost 5 bases, the J end lost 5 bases, and 23 bases lay between the germline ends. The CDR3 is 17 amino acids. Germline V CDR1 and CDR2: LNHDA, SQIVND (reference sequence). CDR3 protein: CASSSLASAGLLDTQYF. In nucleotides, the CDR3 is TGTGCCAGTAGTTCCCTTGCTAGCGCAGGGCTTCTAGATACGCAGTATTTT.

Regarding this clone: The junction and the germline gene differ at one end; a read error may be behind it. The chain has TRBV7-7 and TRBJ2-1; D might be TRBD1 (6 bases). The V gene's germline CDR1 is SSHAT and CDR2 FNYEAQ (reference sequence). The CDR3 spans 14 residues. The CDR3 spells CASSLGQTYNEQFF. DNA for the CDR3: TGTGCTAGCAGCTTAGGACAGACCTACAATGAGCAGTTCTTC.

The chain uses TRBV19 and TRBJ1-5, with D hard to call. V lost 7 bases to trimming and J lost 9 bases, with 13 bases between them. The CDR3 has 12 residues. Germline CDR1 is LNHDA and CDR2 is SQIVND (reference sequence). The CDR3 spells CASTPGPGPQHF. The DNA for the CDR3 is TGTGCCAGTACCCCCGGGCCGGGGCCCCAGCATTTT.

This chain connects TRBV30 to TRBJ1-4, with D unresolved. V lost 3 bases, J lost 3 bases, and 11 bases lay in between. This CDR3 comprises 14 residues. Germline assignment: CDR1 GTSNPN and CDR2 SVGIG (reference sequence). The CDR3 spells CAWRWLDSNEKLFF. CDR3 DNA: TGTGCCTGGAGATGGTTGGATTCTAATGAAAAACTGTTTTTT.

The chain joins TRBV19 to TRBJ2-7, with TRBD1 as a possible D gene (5 bases). The CDR3 covers 12 residues. Looked up from germline, CDR1 is LNHDA and CDR2 is SQIVND (reference sequence). Trimming shortened V by 8 bases and J by 3 bases, and 11 bases separated the two germline ends. This chain's CDR3 is CASVGPYYEQYF. DNA of the CDR3: TGTGCCAGTGTGGGGCCCTACTACGAGCAGTACTTC.

This clone was found once. The chain combines TRBV6-1 with TRBJ2-1; no reliable D call. Per germline, CDR1 MNHNS and CDR2 SASEGT. The CDR3 totals 16 residues. Deletions cut 1 base from V and 4 bases from J, with 14 bases between. The CDR3 protein is CASSEGWTATYNEQFF. The CDR3 DNA reads as TGTGCCAGCAGTGAAGGGTGGACGGCCACTTACAATGAGCAGTTCTTC.

This clone was seen once. This chain uses TRBV6-1 with TRBJ1-1, with D maybe TRBD1 (6 bases). CDR3 size: 13 residues. V lost 8 bases, J lost 3 bases, and 13 bases lay in between. Germline values: CDR1 MNHNS, CDR2 SASEGT. Here the CDR3 DNA reads TGTGCCAGCCTCAACAGGGCTCACACTGAAGCTTTCTTT. It translates to CASLNRAHTEAFF.

The CDR3 sequence is CASSQEGLAGFNEQFF. The CDR3 bases are TGCGCCAGCAGCCAAGAGGGACTAGCGGGCTTCAATGAGCAGTTCTTC. The rearrangement links TRBV4-3 to TRBJ2-1, with 12 bases that match TRBD2. This CDR3 is 16 amino acids long. Germline V gene sequence: CDR1 LGHNA, CDR2 YSLEER. V was clipped by 0 bases and J by 6 bases; unmatched bases: 3.

The chain has TRBV6-5 and TRBJ2-2; no clear D. The V and J ends lost 0 bases and 9 bases respectively, with 5 bases between them. Germline values: CDR1 MNHEY, CDR2 SVGAGI. This CDR3 has 12 residues. CDR3 sequence reads: CASSYSWRELFF. The CDR3 coding sequence is TGTGCCAGCAGTTACTCATGGAGGGAGCTGTTTTTT.

As regards this clone: No DNA is shown, since the ends of the CDR3 on it are uncertain; the CDR3 is the one TCRdb lists. The chain is built from TRBV19 and TRBJ2-1; no DNA check was done on the table's D call, TRBD2. The CDR3 comprises 19 residues, both ends counted. The germline V gene encodes CDR1 LNHDA and CDR2 SQIVND (reference sequence). CDR3 sequence reads: CASTSGRGGLAGTYNEQFF.

The gene calls are TRBV2 and TRBJ2-5, with D possibly TRBD2 on 5 matching bases. CDR3 length equals 13 residues. The germline CDR1 and CDR2 sequences are SNHLY and FYNNEI. Trimming took 5 bases from V and 2 from J, leaving 9 bases between them. CDR3 region: CASSWTPQETQYF. The CDR3 DNA reads TGTGCCAGCAGTTGGACTCCTCAAGAGACCCAGTACTTC.

The sample holds a few counts of this clone. The chain carries TRBV5-6 and TRBJ1-2; D possibly corresponds to TRBD1 (5 bases). The CDR3 loop spans 17 amino acids. Germline CDR1 is SGHDT and CDR2 is YYEEEE. With 5 bases removed from V and 4 bases from J, the gap between germline ends came to 24 bases. CDR3 protein: CASRPELIRGAGYGYTF. The CDR3 coding sequence is TGTGCCAGCAGGCCCGAGCTCATAAGGGGCGCGGGCTATGGCTACACCTTC.

The rearrangement links TRBV5-1 to TRBJ2-7, with 12 bases fitting TRBD1. Germline trimming cut 10 bases from V and 2 bases from J; bases unmatched to any gene: 10. Germline CDR1 SGHRS, CDR2 YFSETQ. The CDR3 runs 15 residues. The CDR3 DNA sequence: TGCGCCTCTTCCACCGGGACAGGGGGCACCTACGAGCAGTACTTC. The encoded protein is CASSTGTGGTYEQYF.

The chain carries TRBV5-4 and TRBJ2-1; the D is unclear. The V gene lost 0 bases and the J gene lost 10 bases, with 14 bases spanning the gap. Germline V gene lookup returns CDR1 SGHNT and CDR2 YYREEE (reference sequence). The CDR3 is 14 residues long. CDR3 sequence: CASSLVGEKPEQFF. The CDR3 bases are TGTGCCAGCAGCTTGGTGGGCGAAAAACCAGAGCAGTTCTTC.

The V and J genes are TRBV28 and TRBJ2-7; D gene ambiguous. The CDR3 is made up of 11 amino acids. Germline CDR1 MDHEN, CDR2 SYDVKM. Trimming took off 2 bases at V and 4 bases at J, with 3 bases between the two ends. CDR3 residues: CASSLRYEQYF. As DNA, the CDR3 is TGTGCCAGCAGTTTAAGGTACGAGCAGTACTTC.

The chain recombines TRBV9 with TRBJ2-1; D possibly corresponds to TRBD2 (5 bases). Per germline, CDR1 SGDLS and CDR2 YYNGEE. This CDR3 has 19 residues. V was shortened by 0 bases and J by 0 bases, with 19 bases between the two germline ends. In nucleotides, the CDR3 is TGTGCCAGCAGCGTAGCGGGATCCGCGGGCTCGAGCTCCTACAATGAGCAGTTCTTC. Encoded protein: CASSVAGSAGSSSYNEQFF. Full variable domain (outside the CDR3, taken from reference TRBV9 and TRBJ2-1): DSGVTQTPKHLITATGQRVTLRCSPRSGDLSVYWYQQSLDQGLQFLIQYYNGEERAKGNILERFSAQQFPDLHSELNLSSLELGDSALYFCASSVAGSAGSSSYNEQFFGPGTRLTVL.

The gene calls are TRBV27 and TRBJ2-7; the match to TRBD2 covers 13 bases. V lost 4 bases, J lost 12 bases, and 9 bases stayed unmatched. The germline CDR1 and CDR2 sequences are MNHEY and SMNVEV (reference sequence). There are 14 residues in the CDR3. This chain's CDR3 is CASSSTSGRPVGYF. CDR3 nucleotide sequence: TGTGCCAGCAGTTCGACTAGCGGGAGGCCGGTGGGGTACTTC.

This clone has just one count. The chain has TRBV19 and TRBJ2-1, with D perhaps matching TRBD1 (9 bases). The CDR3 has 16 residues. Trimming took off 6 bases at V and 2 bases at J, with 17 bases between the two ends. The germline gives CDR1 LNHDA, CDR2 SQIVND (reference sequence). This CDR3 is CASRPGGTGPYNEQFF. As DNA, the CDR3 is TGTGCCAGTAGACCGGGGGGGACAGGGCCCTACAATGAGCAGTTCTTC.